This is a list of T cell receptor beta chains from one sample in a study of vaccination and CD4 T cells after COVID-19. TCRdb reanalysed the PCR reads using MiXCR and keeps one entry per CDR3 protein. The sample includes around 25,000 distinct CDR3 sequences, approximately 39% of them seen just once. No antigen is known for these receptors. Sequenced sample: CD4+ T cells from blood, cultured in vitro. The receptor set was obtained from a human donor who had recovered from COVID-19. Both conserved end residues are part of each CDR3. A D gene is named only where the DNA matches it firmly. Clone size is shown for a subset of rows, as once, few, many or a class of expanded clone.

v_call: TRBV12-3/TRBV12-4
clone_size: NA
j_call: TRBJ1-5
d_call: NA
cdr3_aa: CASSLAPGVPQHF
cdr3_nt: TGTGCCAGCAGTTTAGCGCCGGGGGTGCCCCAGCATTTT

v_call: TRBV7-2
clone_size: NA
j_call: TRBJ1-5
d_call: NA
cdr3_aa: CASSGGVGFHQPQHF
cdr3_nt: TGTGCCAGCAGCGGGGGGGTGGGGTTCCATCAGCCCCAGCATTTT

v_call: TRBV7-6
clone_size: NA
j_call: TRBJ1-4
d_call: TRBD1
cdr3_aa: CASITGQGREKLSF
cdr3_nt: TGTGCCAGCATCACCGGACAGGGGAGGGAAAAACTGTCTTTT

v_call: TRBV6-2/TRBV6-3
clone_size: NA
j_call: TRBJ2-3
d_call: NA
cdr3_aa: CASSWTNTDTQYF
cdr3_nt: TGTGCCAGCAGTTGGACGAACACAGATACGCAGTATTTT

v_call: TRBV7-2
clone_size: NA
j_call: TRBJ1-1
d_call: NA
cdr3_aa: CASSLLPGRGEAFF
cdr3_nt: TGTGCCAGCAGCTTACTCCCCGGGAGGGGTGAAGCTTTCTTT

v_call: TRBV6-1
clone_size: NA
j_call: TRBJ2-2
d_call: NA
cdr3_aa: CASSLQGTLGGGELFF
cdr3_nt: TGTGCCAGCAGCCTACAGGGGACTCTCGGAGGCGGGGAGCTGTTTTTT

v_call: TRBV19
clone_size: once
j_call: TRBJ1-2
d_call: NA
cdr3_aa: CASSMANYGYTF
cdr3_nt: TGTGCCAGTAGTATGGCTAACTATGGCTACACCTTC

v_call: TRBV5-4
clone_size: NA
j_call: TRBJ2-5
d_call: NA
cdr3_aa: CASSLVWRGEETQYF
cdr3_nt: TGTGCCAGCAGCTTGGTGTGGCGAGGGGAAGAGACCCAGTACTTC

v_call: TRBV28
clone_size: NA
j_call: TRBJ2-4
d_call: NA
cdr3_aa: CASSLFVKAKNIQYF
cdr3_nt: TGTGCCAGCAGTTTATTTGTTAAAGCCAAAAACATTCAGTACTTC

v_call: TRBV19
clone_size: NA
j_call: TRBJ1-6
d_call: NA
cdr3_aa: CASSIAGIYSPLHF
cdr3_nt: TGTGCCAGTAGTATAGCAGGGATATATTCACCCCTCCACTTT

v_call: TRBV15
clone_size: NA
j_call: TRBJ1-5
d_call: NA
cdr3_aa: CATSRDSTAYSNQPQHF
cdr3_nt: TGTGCCACCAGCAGAGATAGCACAGCGTATAGCAATCAGCCCCAGCATTTT

v_call: TRBV20-1
clone_size: NA
j_call: TRBJ2-3
d_call: TRBD2
cdr3_aa: CSAGQAGVDTQYF
cdr3_nt: TGCAGTGCTGGCCAAGCGGGAGTAGATACGCAGTATTTT

v_call: TRBV7-3
clone_size: NA
j_call: TRBJ2-3
d_call: TRBD2
cdr3_aa: CASSLTSGVDTQYF
cdr3_nt: TGTGCCAGCAGCCTGACTAGCGGGGTTGATACGCAGTATTTT

v_call: TRBV7-9
clone_size: few
j_call: TRBJ1-6
d_call: NA
cdr3_aa: CASSLLSQGMNNSPLHF
cdr3_nt: TGTGCCAGCAGCTTACTTAGTCAGGGAATGAATAATTCACCCCTCCACTTT

v_call: TRBV6-2/TRBV6-3
clone_size: NA
j_call: TRBJ2-3
d_call: TRBD2
cdr3_aa: CASSYPLAGGSTDTQYF
cdr3_nt: TGTGCCAGCAGTTATCCCTTGGCGGGAGGGAGCACAGATACGCAGTATTTT

v_call: TRBV28
clone_size: few
j_call: TRBJ1-2
d_call: TRBD1
cdr3_aa: CASSFSGTGSYGYTF
cdr3_nt: TGTGCCAGCAGTTTCTCCGGGACAGGGTCCTATGGCTACACCTTC

v_call: TRBV7-8
clone_size: few
j_call: TRBJ1-2
d_call: TRBD1
cdr3_aa: CASSLEGAHYGYTF
cdr3_nt: TGTGCCAGCAGCTTAGAGGGGGCTCACTATGGCTACACCTTC

v_call: TRBV7-2
clone_size: NA
j_call: TRBJ2-2
d_call: NA
cdr3_aa: CASSDSRAGELFF
cdr3_nt: TGTGCCAGCAGCGACTCAAGGGCCGGGGAGCTGTTTTTT

v_call: TRBV4-2
clone_size: NA
j_call: TRBJ2-7
d_call: TRBD1
cdr3_aa: CASSQDSGTGLTYEQYF
cdr3_nt: TGTGCCAGCAGCCAAGATAGTGGGACAGGCCTAACCTACGAGCAGTACTTC

v_call: TRBV4-2
clone_size: NA
j_call: TRBJ1-5
d_call: TRBD1
cdr3_aa: CASSQDRDSNSNQPQHF
cdr3_nt: TGTGCCAGCAGCCAAGATAGGGACAGTAATAGCAATCAGCCCCAGCATTTT

v_call: TRBV11-2
clone_size: NA
j_call: TRBJ2-3
d_call: TRBD2
cdr3_aa: CASSRRAGLAGVDTQYF
cdr3_nt: TGTGCCAGCAGCCGGCGGGCGGGACTAGCGGGAGTGGATACGCAGTATTTT

v_call: TRBV6-1
clone_size: few
j_call: TRBJ2-3
d_call: NA
cdr3_aa: CASLRGVGTDTQYF
cdr3_nt: TGTGCCAGCCTCCGAGGGGTGGGTACAGATACGCAGTATTTT

v_call: TRBV24-1
clone_size: NA
j_call: TRBJ2-1
d_call: TRBD1
cdr3_aa: CATGDPGTGEGEQFF
cdr3_nt: TGTGCCACCGGGGACCCCGGGACAGGGGAGGGTGAGCAGTTCTTC

v_call: TRBV5-1
clone_size: NA
j_call: TRBJ2-7
d_call: NA
cdr3_aa: CASRKDSGYEQYF
cdr3_nt: TGCGCCAGCAGAAAGGACTCGGGATACGAGCAGTACTTC

v_call: TRBV10-3
clone_size: NA
j_call: TRBJ2-7
d_call: NA
cdr3_aa: CAISEEAYEQYF
cdr3_nt: TGTGCCATCAGTGAGGAGGCCTACGAGCAGTACTTC

v_call: TRBV5-4
clone_size: NA
j_call: TRBJ2-3
d_call: NA
cdr3_aa: CASSPGQGRWSSGSTDTQYF
cdr3_nt: TGTGCCAGCAGCCCTGGACAGGGCCGATGGTCTAGCGGAAGCACAGATACGCAGTATTTT

v_call: TRBV20-1
clone_size: NA
j_call: TRBJ1-6
d_call: NA
cdr3_aa: CSAIPGSVGPGSPLHF
cdr3_nt: TGCAGTGCCATCCCAGGTAGTGTCGGCCCGGGATCACCCCTCCACTTT

v_call: TRBV7-9
clone_size: once
j_call: TRBJ2-3
d_call: NA
cdr3_aa: CASSLVLVADTQYF
cdr3_nt: TGCGCCAGCAGCTTGGTACTAGTCGCGGATACGCAGTATTTT

v_call: TRBV24-1
clone_size: NA
j_call: TRBJ2-1
d_call: NA
cdr3_aa: CATSDFDSNEQFF
cdr3_nt: TGTGCCACCAGTGATTTCGACAGCAATGAGCAGTTCTTC

v_call: TRBV11-3
clone_size: few
j_call: TRBJ2-7
d_call: TRBD1
cdr3_aa: CASSKGRTGAEQYF
cdr3_nt: TGTGCCAGCAGCAAAGGACGGACAGGGGCCGAGCAGTACTTC

v_call: TRBV28
clone_size: NA
j_call: TRBJ2-1
d_call: NA
cdr3_aa: CASSLIGQKLGEQFF
cdr3_nt: TGTGCCAGCAGTTTAATCGGGCAGAAGCTCGGTGAGCAGTTCTTC

v_call: TRBV19
clone_size: NA
j_call: TRBJ1-2
d_call: NA
cdr3_aa: CATKWGQSNYGYTF
cdr3_nt: TGTGCCACCAAATGGGGGCAGTCGAACTATGGCTACACCTTC

v_call: TRBV7-9
clone_size: NA
j_call: TRBJ2-2
d_call: NA
cdr3_aa: CASSLAAETNTGELFF
cdr3_nt: TGTGCCAGCAGCTTAGCGGCAGAAACGAACACCGGGGAGCTGTTTTTT

v_call: TRBV6-2/TRBV6-3
clone_size: NA
j_call: TRBJ2-7
d_call: NA
cdr3_aa: CASRTTIHNSYEQYF
cdr3_nt: TGTGCCAGCCGGACAACAATTCATAACTCCTACGAGCAGTACTTC

v_call: TRBV5-4
clone_size: few
j_call: TRBJ2-3
d_call: TRBD2
cdr3_aa: CASSRSVAGVITDTQYF
cdr3_nt: TGTGCCAGCAGCCGTTCCGTGGCGGGAGTAATAACAGATACGCAGTATTTT

v_call: TRBV20-1
clone_size: few
j_call: TRBJ2-2
d_call: TRBD1
cdr3_aa: CSASQPTGPGELFF
cdr3_nt: TGCAGTGCTAGCCAACCGACAGGGCCCGGGGAGCTGTTTTTT

v_call: TRBV28
clone_size: NA
j_call: TRBJ1-6
d_call: TRBD1
cdr3_aa: CASSPPDRVGGSPLHF
cdr3_nt: TGTGCCAGCAGTCCCCCGGACAGGGTAGGCGGTTCACCCCTCCACTTT

v_call: TRBV20-1
clone_size: NA
j_call: TRBJ2-2
d_call: NA
cdr3_aa: CSASSTGMVGTGELFF
cdr3_nt: TGCAGTGCTAGTTCGACAGGAATGGTTGGCACCGGGGAGCTGTTTTTT